Sequencing of this TCR beta chain was carried out in a study of cytomegalovirus exposure and HLA in healthy donors. Regarding this clone: Its target is not known.

Germline CDR1 ENHRY, CDR2 SYGVKD. The CDR3 sequence is 14 residues long. V was pared by 4 bases and J by 0 bases, with 10 bases between. Study-wide results and caveats: TCR beta sequences reportedly predicted the HLA-A and HLA-B alleles of most subjects accurately.

The PCR was carried out with 60 Vbeta primers and 13 Jbeta primers. The method was immunoSEQ multiplex PCR; TCRdb's version includes in-frame clones alone and lacks a portion of them. The data hold 140,000 or so clones, with around 80% observed a single time. V gene TRBV10-3 combines with J gene TRBJ2-7; tentatively, D is TRBD2 (6 bases). The sequence derives from a female donor in good health and CMV-seronegative. Material: PBMCs. CDR3 nucleotide sequence: TGTGCCATCAGTGGGGGACTCCTCTCCTACGAGCAGTACTTC. Protein: CAISGGLLSYEQYF.